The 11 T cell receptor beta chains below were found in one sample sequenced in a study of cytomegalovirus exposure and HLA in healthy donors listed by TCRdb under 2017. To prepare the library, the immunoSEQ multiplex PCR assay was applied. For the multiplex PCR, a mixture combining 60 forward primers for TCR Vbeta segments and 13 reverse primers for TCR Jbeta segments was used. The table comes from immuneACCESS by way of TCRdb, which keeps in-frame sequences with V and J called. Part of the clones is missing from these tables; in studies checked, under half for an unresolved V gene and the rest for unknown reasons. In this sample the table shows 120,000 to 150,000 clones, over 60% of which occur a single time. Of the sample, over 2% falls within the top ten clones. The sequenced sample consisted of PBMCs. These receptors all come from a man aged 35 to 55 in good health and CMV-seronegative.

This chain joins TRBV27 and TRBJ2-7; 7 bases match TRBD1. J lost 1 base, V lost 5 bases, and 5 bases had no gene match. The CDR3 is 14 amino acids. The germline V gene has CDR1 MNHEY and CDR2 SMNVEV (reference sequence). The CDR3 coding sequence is TGTGCCAGCAGTATCATGGGACAGTCCTACGAGCAGTACTTC. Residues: CASSIMGQSYEQYF.

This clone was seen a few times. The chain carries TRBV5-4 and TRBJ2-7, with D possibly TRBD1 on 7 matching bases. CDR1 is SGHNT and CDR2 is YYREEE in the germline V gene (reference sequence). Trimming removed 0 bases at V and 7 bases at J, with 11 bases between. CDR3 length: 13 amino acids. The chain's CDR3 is CASSLGRGREQYF. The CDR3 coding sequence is TGTGCCAGCAGCTTGGGGAGGGGGCGGGAGCAGTACTTC.

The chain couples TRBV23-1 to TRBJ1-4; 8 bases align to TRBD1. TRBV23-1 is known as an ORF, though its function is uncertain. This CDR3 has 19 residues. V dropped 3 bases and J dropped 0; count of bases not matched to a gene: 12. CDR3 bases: TGCGCCAGCAGTCACCCCCCCAACGACAGGGGCGCAACTAATGAAAAACTGTTTTTT. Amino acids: CASSHPPNDRGATNEKLFF.

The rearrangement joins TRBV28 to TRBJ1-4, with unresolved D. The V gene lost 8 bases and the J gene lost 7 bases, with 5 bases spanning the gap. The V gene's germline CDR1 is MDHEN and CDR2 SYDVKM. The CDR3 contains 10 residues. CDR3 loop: CASLREKLFF. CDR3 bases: TGTGCCAGCCTGCGTGAAAAACTGTTTTTT.

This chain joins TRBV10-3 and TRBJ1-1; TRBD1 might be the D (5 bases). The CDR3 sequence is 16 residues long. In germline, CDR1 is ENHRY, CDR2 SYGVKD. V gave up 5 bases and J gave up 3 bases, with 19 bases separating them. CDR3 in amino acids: CAISPRDSLGDTEAFF. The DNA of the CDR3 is TGTGCCATCAGTCCACGGGACTCTCTAGGCGACACTGAAGCTTTCTTT.

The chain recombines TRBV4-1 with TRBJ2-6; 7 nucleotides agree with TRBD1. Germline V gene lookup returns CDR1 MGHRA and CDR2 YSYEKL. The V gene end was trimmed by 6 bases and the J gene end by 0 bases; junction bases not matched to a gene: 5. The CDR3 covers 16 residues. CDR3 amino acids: CASRPRDSSGANVLTF. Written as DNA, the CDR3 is TGCGCCAGCAGACCCAGGGACAGCTCTGGGGCCAACGTCCTGACTTTC.

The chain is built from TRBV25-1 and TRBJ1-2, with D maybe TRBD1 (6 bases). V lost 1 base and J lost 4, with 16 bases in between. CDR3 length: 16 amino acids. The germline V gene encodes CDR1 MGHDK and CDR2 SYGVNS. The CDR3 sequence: CASSELGTQGSYGYTF. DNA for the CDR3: TGTGCCAGCAGTGAATTAGGGACACAAGGATCCTATGGCTACACCTTC.

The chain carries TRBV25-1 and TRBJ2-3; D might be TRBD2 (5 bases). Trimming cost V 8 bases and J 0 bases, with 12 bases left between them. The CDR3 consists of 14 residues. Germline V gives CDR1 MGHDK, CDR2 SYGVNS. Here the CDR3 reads CASGRGLSTDTQYF. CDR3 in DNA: TGTGCCAGCGGACGGGGTTTAAGCACAGATACGCAGTATTTT.

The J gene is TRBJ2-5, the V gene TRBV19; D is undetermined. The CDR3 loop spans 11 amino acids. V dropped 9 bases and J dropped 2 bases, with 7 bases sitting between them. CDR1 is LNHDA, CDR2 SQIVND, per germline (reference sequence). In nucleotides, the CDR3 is TGTGCCAGCCGAGTGCAAGAGACCCAGTACTTC. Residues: CASRVQETQYF.

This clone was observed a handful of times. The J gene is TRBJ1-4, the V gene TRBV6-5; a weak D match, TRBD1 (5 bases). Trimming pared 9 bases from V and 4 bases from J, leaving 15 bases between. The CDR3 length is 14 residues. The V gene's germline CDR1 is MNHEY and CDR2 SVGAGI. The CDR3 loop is CASRHGAVNEKLFF. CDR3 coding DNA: TGTGCCAGTCGTCATGGGGCGGTTAATGAAAAACTGTTTTTT.

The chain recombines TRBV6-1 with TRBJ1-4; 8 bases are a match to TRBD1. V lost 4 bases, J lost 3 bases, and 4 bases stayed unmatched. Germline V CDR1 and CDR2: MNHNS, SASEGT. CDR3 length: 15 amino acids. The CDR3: CASSATGGSNEKLFF. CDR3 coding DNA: TGTGCCAGCAGTGCCACAGGGGGGTCTAATGAAAAACTGTTTTTT.